Below, 12 T cell receptor beta chains from the same sample are listed, as sequenced in a study of type 1 regulatory T cells. One entry per CDR3 protein results from TCRdb running MiXCR on the reads. Of 80,000 to 100,000 distinct CDR3 sequences in the sample, around 30% were seen once. The sequencing sample was made of CD4+ T cells, either the whole sample or a sorted fraction (not recorded which). These TCRs come from a human donor in good health.

The chain couples TRBV5-5 to TRBJ1-2; D unclear. The length of the CDR3 is 14 residues. The V and J ends lost 4 bases and 2 bases respectively, with 12 bases between them. Germline V gene lookup returns CDR1 SGHKS and CDR2 YYEKEE (reference sequence). The CDR3 here is CASSQPGRNYGYTF. The CDR3 DNA reads TGTGCCAGCAGCCAACCGGGCAGGAACTATGGCTACACCTTC.

The chain links TRBV18 to TRBJ1-5; 10 nucleotides match TRBD1. V was pared by 2 bases and J by 2 bases, with 3 bases of the junction left unmatched. The germline V gene has CDR1 KGHSH and CDR2 LQKENI. This CDR3 has 16 residues. CDR3 coding DNA: TGTGCCAGCTCACCAGGTGGACAGGGGGGCAATCAGCCCCAGCATTTT. This codes for CASSPGGQGGNQPQHF.

This rearrangement joins TRBV6-1 to TRBJ2-3; 7 bases agree with TRBD2. This CDR3 has 13 amino acids. Trimming removed 4 bases from V and 5 bases from J; junction bases left unmatched: 3. CDR1 is MNHNS and CDR2 is SASEGT in the germline V gene. The CDR3 protein is CASSGTRGDTQYF. The CDR3 nucleotides read TGTGCCAGCAGTGGGACTAGAGGAGATACGCAGTATTTT.

The chain uses TRBV10-3 and TRBJ1-1; no clear D gene. From germline, CDR1 is ENHRY and CDR2 SYGVKD. This CDR3 spans 13 amino acids. The V end was cut by 3 bases, the J end by 2 bases, with 7 bases between. The CDR3 DNA reads TGTGCCATCAGTGAAAAGTTAAACACTGAAGCTTTCTTT. Translated: CAISEKLNTEAFF.

The gene calls are TRBV4-1 and TRBJ2-7, with a weak D call TRBD2 (6 bases). V was pared by 0 bases and J by 3 bases, with 9 bases between. The CDR3 sequence is 14 residues long. Germline V gene data show CDR1 as MGHRA and CDR2 as YSYEKL. This CDR3 is CASSQDLAIYEQYF. CDR3 in DNA: TGCGCCAGCAGCCAAGATCTAGCGATCTACGAGCAGTACTTC.

CDR3 DNA: TGTGCCAGCAGCCAAGTGAGCGGGAGCGCGTACGATACGCAGTATTTT. Residues: CASSQVSGSAYDTQYF. The chain has TRBV4-2 and TRBJ2-3; 8 bases are a match to TRBD2. Per the germline V gene, CDR1 is LGHNA and CDR2 is YNFKEQ. With V trimmed by 1 base and J by 6 bases, 9 bases remained unmatched. CDR3 size: 16 residues.

In this sample, this clonotype turned up a few times. V usage is TRBV7-2 and J usage is TRBJ1-3, with D tentatively TRBD1 (6 bases). CDR1 and CDR2 from the germline V gene are SGHTA and FQGNSA. CDR3 length: 17 amino acids. The V gene lost 1 base and the J gene lost 1 base, with 14 bases spanning the gap. CDR3 region: CASSLEGGARSGNTIYF. The CDR3 DNA follows: TGTGCCAGCAGCTTAGAGGGGGGGGCAAGGTCTGGAAACACCATATATTTT. The whole variable domain, filled in from reference TRBV7-2 and TRBJ1-3, reads GAGVSQSPSNKVTEKGKDVELRCDPISGHTALYWYRQSLGQGLEFLIYFQGNSAPDKSGLPSDRFSAERTGGSVSTLTIQRTQQEDSAVYLCASSLEGGARSGNTIYFGEGSWLTVV.

The chain has TRBV6-2 or TRBV6-3 and TRBJ2-1; D assignment may be TRBD1 or TRBD2 (6 bases each). Per germline, CDR1 MNHEY and CDR2 SVGEGT. The CDR3 totals 12 residues. V dropped 3 bases and J dropped 8 bases, with 8 bases sitting between them. The CDR3 nucleotides read TGTGCCAGCAGTTATCGGGGGCATGAGCAGTTCTTC. It codes for CASSYRGHEQFF.

V and J are TRBV4-2 and TRBJ2-1, with 13 bases that match TRBD2. The junction had 4 bases not matched to a gene; V was cut back by 4 bases and J by 4 bases. The CDR3 runs to 16 residues. Per the germline V gene, CDR1 is LGHNA and CDR2 is YNFKEQ. This CDR3 is CASSPGLAGAYNEQFF. CDR3 sequence (DNA): TGTGCCAGCAGCCCCGGACTAGCGGGAGCTTACAATGAGCAGTTCTTC.

V gene TRBV6-5 combines with J gene TRBJ1-1, with 10 bases fitting TRBD1. The CDR3 is made up of 14 amino acids. CDR1 is MNHEY, CDR2 SVGAGI, per germline. V shed 6 bases and J 5 bases; nucleotides not matched to a gene: 6. CDR3 in amino acids: CASSPTGGRTEAFF. CDR3 nucleotides: TGTGCCAGCAGCCCGACAGGGGGCCGAACTGAAGCTTTCTTT.

The table lists this clonotype with a few counts. Here the CDR3 reads CASSEEGRGPGDTQYF. The DNA for the CDR3 is TGTGCCAGCAGTGAGGAGGGAAGAGGGCCCGGGGATACGCAGTATTTT. The chain is built from TRBV2 and TRBJ2-3; a weak D match, TRBD2 (6 bases). CDR3 length equals 16 residues. Germline lookup yields CDR1 SNHLY and CDR2 FYNNEI. Between the trimmed V and J ends, which lost 3 bases and 6 bases, there was a span of 19 bases.

The chain joins TRBV20-1 to TRBJ1-5; no clear D. Germline V lookup: CDR1 DFQATT, CDR2 SNEGSKA (reference sequence). This CDR3 comprises 14 residues. V was shortened by 1 base and J by 6 bases, with 13 bases between the two germline ends. As DNA, the CDR3 is TGCAGTGCTAGAGCCATCGGACCGGCTCAGCCCCAGCATTTT. Encoded protein: CSARAIGPAQPQHF.